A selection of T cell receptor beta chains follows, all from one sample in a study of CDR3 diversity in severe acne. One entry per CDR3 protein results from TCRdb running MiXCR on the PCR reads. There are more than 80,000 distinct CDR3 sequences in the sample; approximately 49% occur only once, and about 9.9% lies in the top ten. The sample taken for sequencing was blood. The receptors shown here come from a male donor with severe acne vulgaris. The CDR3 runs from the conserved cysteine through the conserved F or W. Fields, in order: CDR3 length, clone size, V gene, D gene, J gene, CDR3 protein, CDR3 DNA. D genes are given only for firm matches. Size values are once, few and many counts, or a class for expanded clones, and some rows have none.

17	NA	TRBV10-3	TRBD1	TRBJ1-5	CAISPSTGIYSNQPQHF	TGTGCCATCAGCCCATCGACAGGGATTTATAGCAATCAGCCCCAGCATTTT
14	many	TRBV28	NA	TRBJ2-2	CASGTGLNTGELFF	TGTGCCAGCGGAACGGGTCTGAACACCGGGGAGCTGTTTTTT
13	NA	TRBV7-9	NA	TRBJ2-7	CASSLAPGDEQYF	TGTGCCAGCAGCTTAGCGCCCGGGGACGAGCAGTACTTC
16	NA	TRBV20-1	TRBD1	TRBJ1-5	CSARERDRGFDQPQHF	TGCAGTGCTAGAGAACGGGACAGGGGGTTCGATCAGCCCCAGCATTTT
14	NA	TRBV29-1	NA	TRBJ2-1	CSVEKQGSTGEQFF	TGCAGCGTTGAAAAACAGGGTTCTACAGGTGAGCAGTTCTTC
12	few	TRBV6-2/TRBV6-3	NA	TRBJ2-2	CASVSAGWKLFF	TGTGCCAGCGTTTCAGCGGGTTGGAAGCTGTTTTTT
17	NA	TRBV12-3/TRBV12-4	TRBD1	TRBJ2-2	CASSLGRGQANTGELFF	TGTGCCAGCAGTTTAGGCAGGGGGCAGGCGAACACCGGGGAGCTGTTTTTT
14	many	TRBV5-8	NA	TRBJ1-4	CASSRQDINEKLFF	TGTGCCAGCAGCCGACAAGACATTAATGAAAAACTGTTTTTT
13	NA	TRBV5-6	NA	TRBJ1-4	CASSLEIGEKLFF	TGTGCCAGCAGCTTGGAAATAGGGGAAAAACTGTTTTTT
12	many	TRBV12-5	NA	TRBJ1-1	CASYDTGPSAFF	TGTGCTAGTTACGATACAGGTCCCTCGGCTTTCTTT
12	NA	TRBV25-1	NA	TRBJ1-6	CASSYRGSPLHF	TGTGCCAGCAGTTATCGAGGGTCACCCCTCCACTTT
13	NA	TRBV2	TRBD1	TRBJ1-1	CASVDRGNTEAFF	TGTGCCAGCGTGGACAGGGGGAACACTGAAGCTTTCTTT
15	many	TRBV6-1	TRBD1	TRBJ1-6	CASSEGQGDNSPLHF	TGTGCCAGCAGTGAAGGGCAGGGGGATAATTCACCCCTCCACTTT
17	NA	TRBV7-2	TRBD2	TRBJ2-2	CASSLQLAGANTGELFF	TGTGCCAGCAGCTTACAACTAGCGGGAGCGAATACCGGGGAGCTGTTTTTT
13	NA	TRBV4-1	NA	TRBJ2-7	CVSSQGPQDGQYF	TGCGTCAGCAGCCAGGGACCCCAGGATGGGCAGTACTTC
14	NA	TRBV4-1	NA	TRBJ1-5	CASSQFPRDQPQHF	TGCGCCAGCAGCCAATTCCCCCGGGATCAGCCCCAGCATTTT
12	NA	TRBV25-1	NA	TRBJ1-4	CASSSEGRKLFF	TGTGCCAGCAGCTCAGAGGGGCGAAAACTGTTTTTT
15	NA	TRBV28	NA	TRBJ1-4	CASSPVEDSGEKLFF	TGTGCCAGCAGTCCGGTGGAGGATTCAGGGGAAAAACTGTTTTTT
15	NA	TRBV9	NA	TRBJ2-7	CASSVEAGYTYEQYF	TGTGCCAGCAGCGTAGAGGCAGGGTATACCTACGAGCAGTACTTC
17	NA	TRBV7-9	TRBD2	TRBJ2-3	CASSPPTSGKHTDTQYF	TGTGCCAGCAGCCCGCCGACTAGCGGAAAACACACAGATACGCAGTATTTT
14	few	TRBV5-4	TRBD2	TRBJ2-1	CASSGGTSPNEQFF	TGTGCCAGCAGCGGAGGGACTAGCCCCAATGAGCAGTTCTTC
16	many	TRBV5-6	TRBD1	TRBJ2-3	CASSWGQGSWTDTQYF	TGTGCCAGCAGCTGGGGACAGGGCTCTTGGACAGATACGCAGTATTTT
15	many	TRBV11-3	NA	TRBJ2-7	CASSLGADTVYEQYF	TGTGCCAGCAGCTTAGGGGCGGACACTGTCTACGAGCAGTACTTC
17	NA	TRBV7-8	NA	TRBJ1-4	CASSTAGSKGPNEKLFF	TGTGCCAGCAGCACAGCAGGGTCAAAGGGGCCTAATGAAAAACTGTTTTTT
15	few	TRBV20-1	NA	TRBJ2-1	CSARGEGGSYNEQFF	TGCAGTGCTAGAGGCGAGGGGGGCTCCTACAATGAGCAGTTCTTC
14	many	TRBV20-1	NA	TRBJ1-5	CSALTVRSNQPQHF	TGCAGTGCTCTGACTGTAAGAAGCAATCAGCCCCAGCATTTT
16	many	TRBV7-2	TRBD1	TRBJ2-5	CASSLVLAGGRETQYF	TGTGCCAGCAGCTTAGTTTTGGCAGGGGGCCGGGAGACCCAGTACTTC
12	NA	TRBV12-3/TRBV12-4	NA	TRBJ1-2	CASSFHATGYTF	TGTGCCAGCAGTTTTCATGCAACTGGCTACACCTTC
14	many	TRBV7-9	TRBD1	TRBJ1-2	CASSRLGQGYGYTF	TGTGCCAGCAGCCGCCTCGGACAGGGCTATGGCTACACCTTC
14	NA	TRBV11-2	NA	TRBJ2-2	CASSLGSRTGELFF	TGTGCCAGCAGCTTGGGCAGCCGTACCGGGGAGCTGTTTTTT
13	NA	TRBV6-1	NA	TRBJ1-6	CASGAACNSPLHF	TGTGCCAGCGGAGCAGCCTGTAATTCACCCCTCCACTTT
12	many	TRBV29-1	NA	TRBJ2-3	CSVAADTDTQYF	TGCAGCGTTGCCGCGGACACAGATACGCAGTATTTT
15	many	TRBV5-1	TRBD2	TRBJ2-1	CASSFELAIYNEQFF	TGCGCCAGCAGCTTTGAACTAGCGATCTACAATGAGCAGTTCTTC
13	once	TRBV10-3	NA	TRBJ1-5	CASTLHGYQPEHF	TGTGCCAGCACCCTCCACGGGTACCAGCCCGAGCATTTT
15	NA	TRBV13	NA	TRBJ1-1	CASSLIPGQNTEAFF	TGTGCCAGCAGCTTAATTCCGGGACAGAACACTGAAGCTTTCTTT
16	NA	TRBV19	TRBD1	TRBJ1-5	CASSPGTGGSNQPQHF	TGTGCCAGCAGTCCTGGGACAGGGGGTAGCAATCAGCCCCAGCATTTT
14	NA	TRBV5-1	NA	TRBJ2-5	CASIWGQEKETRYF	TGCGCCAGCATTTGGGGGCAGGAGAAGGAGACCCGGTACTTC
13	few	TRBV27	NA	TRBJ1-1	CASSWDANTEAFF	TGTGCCAGCAGTTGGGATGCGAACACTGAAGCTTTCTTT
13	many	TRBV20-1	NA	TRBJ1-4	CSAPTFRGEKLFF	TGCAGTGCTCCGACCTTTCGGGGGGAAAAACTGTTTTTT
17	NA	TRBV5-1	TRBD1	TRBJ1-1	CASSDKDRVGVNTEAFF	TGCGCCAGCAGCGATAAGGACAGGGTTGGGGTGAACACTGAAGCTTTCTTT
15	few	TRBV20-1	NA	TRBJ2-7	CSARDLGVRFYEQYF	TGCAGTGCTAGAGATTTGGGAGTACGGTTCTACGAGCAGTACTTC
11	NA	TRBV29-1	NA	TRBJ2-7	CSGDYGGVQYF	TGCAGCGGTGACTATGGGGGCGTGCAGTACTTC
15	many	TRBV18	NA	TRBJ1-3	CASSPPITSGNTIYF	TGTGCCAGCTCACCCCCAATTACCTCTGGAAACACCATATATTTT
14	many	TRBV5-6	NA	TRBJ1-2	CASSPGAGDYGYTF	TGTGCCAGCAGCCCCGGGGCAGGGGACTATGGCTACACCTTC
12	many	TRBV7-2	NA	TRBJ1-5	CASSWDNQPQHF	TGTGCCAGCAGCTGGGACAATCAGCCCCAGCATTTT
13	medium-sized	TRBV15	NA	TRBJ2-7	CATSNGRGYEQYF	TGTGCCACCAGCAATGGACGAGGCTACGAGCAGTACTTC
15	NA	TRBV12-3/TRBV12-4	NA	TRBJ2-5	CASRETRQREGTQYF	TGTGCCAGCAGAGAGACGAGACAGAGAGAGGGGACCCAGTACTTC
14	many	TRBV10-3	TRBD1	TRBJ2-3	CAIDGTGRADTQYF	TGTGCCATCGACGGGACAGGGAGGGCAGATACGCAGTATTTT
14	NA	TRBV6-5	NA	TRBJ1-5	CASSSYSRNQPQHF	TGTGCCAGCAGTTCCTATAGCAGAAATCAGCCCCAGCATTTT
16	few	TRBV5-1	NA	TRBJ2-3	CASSLPSYGLGDTQYF	TGCGCCAGCAGCTTACCCTCCTACGGACTCGGAGATACGCAGTATTTT
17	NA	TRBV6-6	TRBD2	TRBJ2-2	CATSDKASGVNTGELFF	TGTGCCACCAGTGACAAAGCTAGCGGGGTGAACACCGGGGAGCTGTTTTTT
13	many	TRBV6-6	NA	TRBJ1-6	CASSYSSNSPLHF	TGTGCCAGCAGTTACTCGTCCAATTCACCCCTCCACTTT